The sequence of this T cell receptor beta chain was determined in a study of T cells in Graves' hyperthyroidism and ophthalmopathy. General observations from the study: Blood also showed most of the thyroid clonotypes that were expanded above 0.001.

The length of the CDR3 is 17 residues. Trimming took 5 bases from V and 5 from J; bases not matched to a gene: 16. Germline CDR1 and CDR2: SEHNR and FQNEAQ (reference sequence). Under 3 months was the duration of disease in ophthalmopathy patients, who also had a Clinical Activity Score of at least 3 and a NOSPECS grade of at least 4. Patients showing uncontrolled infection, other autoimmune disease, pregnancy or lactation were ineligible. Clinical symptoms, serum thyroxine and TRAb, thyroid ultrasound and orbital computed tomography were used for the diagnoses. Amplification of TCR beta CDR3 regions used RNA as the template. In the first-round RT-PCR of the TCR CDR3, the HTBI primer set was used. MiXCR was run by TCRdb on the multiplex PCR reads, yielding one entry per CDR3 protein. The profile covers around 540,000 distinct CDR3 sequences, with about 16% appearing a single time and over 25% taken by the ten largest.

As for this clonotype: The target antigen is unknown.

The sequenced material came from blood. This clonotype was obtained from a woman under 40 with Graves' ophthalmopathy. The rearrangement uses TRBV7-9 and TRBJ2-3; 7 nucleotides align to TRBD1. In DNA, the CDR3 is TGTGCCAGCAGCCCCTTTGGCCAGGGGGTTTTCGGAGATACGCAGTATTTT. Protein product: CASSPFGQGVFGDTQYF.